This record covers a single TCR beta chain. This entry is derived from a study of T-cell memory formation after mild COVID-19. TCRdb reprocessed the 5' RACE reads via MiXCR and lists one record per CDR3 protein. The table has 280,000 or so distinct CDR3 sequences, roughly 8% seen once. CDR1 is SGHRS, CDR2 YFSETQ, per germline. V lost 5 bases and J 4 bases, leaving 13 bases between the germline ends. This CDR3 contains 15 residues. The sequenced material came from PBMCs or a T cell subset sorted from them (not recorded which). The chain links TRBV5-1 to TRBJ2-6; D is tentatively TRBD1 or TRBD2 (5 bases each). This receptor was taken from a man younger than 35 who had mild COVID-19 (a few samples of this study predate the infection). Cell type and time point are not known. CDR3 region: CASSTSGDGANVLTF. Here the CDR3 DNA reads TGCGCCAGCAGTACCTCCGGGGACGGGGCCAACGTCCTGACTTTC.